This paragraph reports one TCR beta chain. Repertoires were generated with immunoSEQ multiplex PCR, while TCRdb's copy carries only in-frame clones and drops some. The sample contains about 95,000 clones, around 84% of which appear only once. The data originate from a study of cytomegalovirus exposure and HLA in healthy donors. Sequenced material: PBMCs. This receptor was identified in a man aged 18 to 35 in good health and CMV-seropositive.

CDR3 in amino acids: CASSPDRVGEAFF. CDR3 sequence (DNA): TGTGCCAGCAGTCCGGACAGGGTTGGTGAAGCTTTCTTT. The genes are TRBV5-4 and TRBJ1-1; TRBD1 aligns across 8 bases. The CDR3 is 13 amino acids. The trim removed 5 bases at V and 7 bases at J, leaving 7 bases unmatched. Germline V gives CDR1 SGHNT, CDR2 YYREEE (reference sequence).